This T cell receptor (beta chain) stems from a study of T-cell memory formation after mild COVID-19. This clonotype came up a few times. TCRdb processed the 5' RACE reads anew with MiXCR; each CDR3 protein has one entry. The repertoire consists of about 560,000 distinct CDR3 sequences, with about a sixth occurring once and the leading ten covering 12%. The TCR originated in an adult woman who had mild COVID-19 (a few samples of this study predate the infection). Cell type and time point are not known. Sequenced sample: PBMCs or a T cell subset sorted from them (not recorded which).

This CDR3 is CASKGTGRTEAFF. The CDR3 DNA is TGTGCCAGCAAAGGAACCGGGCGGACTGAAGCTTTCTTT. The rearrangement uses TRBV12-3 or TRBV12-4 and TRBJ1-1; no firm D call. The CDR3 contains 13 residues. V was pared by 7 bases and J by 5 bases, with 14 bases between.